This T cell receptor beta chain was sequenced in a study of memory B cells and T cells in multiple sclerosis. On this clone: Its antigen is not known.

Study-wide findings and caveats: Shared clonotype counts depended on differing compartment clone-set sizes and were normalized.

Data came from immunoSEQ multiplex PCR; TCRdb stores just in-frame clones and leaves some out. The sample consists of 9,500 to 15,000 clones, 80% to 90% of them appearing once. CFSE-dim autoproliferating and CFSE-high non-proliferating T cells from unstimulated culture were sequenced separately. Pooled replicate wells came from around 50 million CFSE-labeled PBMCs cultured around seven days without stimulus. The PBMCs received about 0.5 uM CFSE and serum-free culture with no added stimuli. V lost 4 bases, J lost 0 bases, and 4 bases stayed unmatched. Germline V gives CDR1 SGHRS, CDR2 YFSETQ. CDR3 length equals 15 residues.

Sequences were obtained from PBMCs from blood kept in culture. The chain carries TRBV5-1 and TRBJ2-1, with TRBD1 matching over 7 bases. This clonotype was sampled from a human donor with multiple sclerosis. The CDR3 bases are TGCGCCAGCAGCGACCGGGACAGCTCCTACAATGAGCAGTTCTTC. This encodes CASSDRDSSYNEQFF.